Presented here are 7 T cell receptor beta chains from one specimen sequenced in a study of control samples from healthy donors and cancer patients. Clones were sequenced by immunoSEQ multiplex PCR, and TCRdb holds only the in-frame ones, with some missing. The data show approximately 70,000 clones, approximately 84% seen once. The sample taken for sequencing was blood. These receptor sequences come from a woman in her fifties or sixties in good health.

The genes are TRBV9 and TRBJ2-2, with D possibly being TRBD1 or TRBD2 (7 bases each). Per germline, CDR1 SGDLS and CDR2 YYNGEE. The CDR3 totals 16 residues. The V end lost 4 bases, the J end lost 5 bases, and 18 bases lay between the germline ends. Here the CDR3 reads CASSIQAGGGTGELFF. Here the CDR3 DNA reads TGTGCCAGCAGCATACAAGCAGGGGGAGGGACCGGGGAGCTGTTTTTT.

This clone showed up just a few times. This chain joins TRBV9 and TRBJ2-7; maybe TRBD1 (5 bases). Germline V gene sequence: CDR1 SGDLS, CDR2 YYNGEE. Trimming removed 0 bases from V and 0 bases from J, with 7 bases in between. CDR3 length equals 14 residues. The CDR3 region is CASSVGRGSYEQYF. CDR3 nucleotide sequence: TGTGCCAGCAGCGTAGGAAGGGGCTCCTACGAGCAGTACTTC. The full variable domain, its missing parts supplied by reference TRBV9 and TRBJ2-7, is DSGVTQTPKHLITATGQRVTLRCSPRSGDLSVYWYQQSLDQGLQFLIQYYNGEERAKGNILERFSAQQFPDLHSELNLSSLELGDSALYFCASSVGRGSYEQYFGPGTRLTVT.

The chain uses TRBV25-1 and TRBJ1-1; TRBD1 might be the D (5 bases). This CDR3 spans 15 amino acids. The V and J ends lost 3 bases and 1 base respectively, with 12 bases between them. Per the germline V gene, CDR1 is MGHDK and CDR2 is SYGVNS. CDR3 DNA sequence: TGTGCCAGCAGTGAGTCAGGGATACCGAACACTGAAGCTTTCTTT. Residues: CASSESGIPNTEAFF.

The chain recombines TRBV11-2 with TRBJ2-1; 7 nucleotides align to TRBD1. The germline CDR1 and CDR2 sequences are SGHAT and FQNNGV. This CDR3 spans 13 amino acids. The V and J ends lost 5 bases and 6 bases, in that order; junction bases with no gene match: 4. The CDR3 DNA is TGTGCCAGCAGCAAAACAGGGGTCAATGAGCAGTTCTTC. Residues: CASSKTGVNEQFF.

This clone came up a few times. This chain connects TRBV5-1 to TRBJ2-7, with a possible D match to TRBD2 (6 bases). The CDR3 is 14 residues long. The germline V and J ends were trimmed by 1 base and 5 bases, with 13 bases remaining between them. Germline lookup yields CDR1 SGHRS and CDR2 YFSETQ. Here the CDR3 reads CASSLSAAGHEQYF. The CDR3 DNA follows: TGCGCCAGCAGCTTGTCGGCGGCGGGACACGAGCAGTACTTC.

The chain has TRBV7-2 and TRBJ2-3; D is perhaps TRBD1 or TRBD2 (5 bases each). Trimming cost V 3 bases and J 3 bases, with 13 bases left between them. The CDR3 covers 15 residues. Germline V lookup: CDR1 SGHTA, CDR2 FQGNSA. CDR3 nucleotides: TGTGCCAGCAGCTTGCCCGGGACCTCGACAGATACGCAGTATTTT. Protein sequence: CASSLPGTSTDTQYF.

This clone was seen more than once but under ten times. The V and J genes are TRBV6-5 and TRBJ1-2; D gene uncertain. The CDR3 is 15 amino acids. Trimming took off 6 bases at V and 4 bases at J, with 18 bases between the two ends. Germline loops: CDR1 MNHEY, CDR2 SVGAGI. For the CDR3, the DNA is TGTGCCAGCAGGGACTACACGGTTGCGGTCTATGGCTACACCTTC. This translates into CASRDYTVAVYGYTF.